This TCR beta chain was identified during a study of T cell responses to AZD1222 COVID-19 vaccine listed by TCRdb under 2021. In terms of the full investigation: A total of under 250 trial participants underwent TCR sequencing, of whom around 210 had received two doses of AZD1222 and around 25 had received two doses of the MenACWY control vaccine. Enrollment into the trials was organized by age into subgroups of 18-55, 56-69 and 70-plus years, and those subgroups contained roughly 150, 30 and 60 TCR-sequenced participants, respectively. Broad study findings and their caveats: Reportedly, almost half of the unique spike-specific TCRs recognized epitopes lying outside the regions that are mutated in the B.1.351 and B.1.1.7 variants. Only five to seven AZD1222 recipients were SARS-CoV-2 seropositive at baseline, limiting conclusions about previously exposed vaccinees. A significant rise in spike-specific TCR breadth and depth was observed after two AZD1222 doses relative to day 0 and relative to MenACWY recipients. Because no samples from the day 14 peak response were available, repertoires could be characterized only after the peak T cell response. The 56-69-year group was small, and its depth increase did not reach significance, likely because of low power. CD4 TCRs associated with the vaccine covered the entire spike protein, and the dominant responses were in regions 160-218 and 743-854. Participants were mostly white British and included more females than males, and it was suggested by the authors that clonal diversity may have been underestimated.

CDR3 length: 13 amino acids, cysteine to phenylalanine. The only DNA kept is the CDR3, 39 bases in frame from the first base. CDR1 and CDR2 are drawn from the germline V gene: MDHEN, SYDVKM. Deletion took 3 bases off V and 4 bases off J, with a span of 6 bases between the germline ends. Remarks on this clone: Which antigen it targets is not known. The record has no base qualities; no much larger clone is one base away.

What the time point label conveys for this sample: about 28 days (+/-7) after the second vaccine dose. AZD1222 recipients given second doses at about 4 weeks or at about 12 weeks were pooled, since spike-specific TCR depth and breadth were not found to differ between the two schedules. Samples from vaccinated people were obtained from the UK trials COV001 and COV002, which included a single-blind randomized controlled phase 2/3 trial of AZD1222 (ChAdOx1 nCoV-19) in healthy adults. Trial participant PBMC samples were collected at day 0 and day 28 after the second dose for TCRbeta chain sequencing. The CDR3 regions of human TCRbeta chains were analyzed by immunosequencing. For the original study's pipeline: Repertoire TCRs were checked for matches against a reference library of SARS-CoV-2-specific TCRs that had been generated using the MIRA antigen-specificity platform. Breadth was defined as the fraction of unique TCRs that were SARS-CoV-2-associated. Depth was defined as the fraction of total T cells that were SARS-CoV-2-associated. Using the MIRA data, each spike-specific TCR was assigned both to the spike region to which the TCR was reactive and to a CD4 or CD8 class. Log10-transformed breadth and depth values were compared by one-way ANOVA with Sidak's multiple comparisons tests. Held by TCRdb, this immuneACCESS table contains in-frame sequences only and omits some clones. Under half of the omission traces to an unresolved V gene where checked; the cause of the rest is unknown. V, J and clone size reflect that table, while D and trimming were determined from the DNA. This sample comprises about 120,000 clones, roughly nine tenths of them detected only once. Of the sample, 1.6% is held by the ten largest clones.

This receptor chain uses TRBV28 and TRBJ1-4; the D gene remains uncertain. The clonotype comes from an adult who received the AZD1222 COVID-19 vaccine. The material sequenced was peripheral blood, taken 28 days after the second AZD1222 dose. The nucleotides are TGTGCCAGCAGTTTCAGGATTAATGAAAAACTGTTTTTT. The translation is CASSFRINEKLFF. With the rest looked up from the reference TRBV28 and TRBJ1-4 genes rather than sequenced, the full variable domain is DVKVTQSSRYLVKRTGEKVFLECVQDMDHENMFWYRQDPGLGLRLIYFSYDVKMKEKGDIPEGYSVSREKKERFSLILESASTNQTSMYLCASSFRINEKLFFGSGTQLSVL.